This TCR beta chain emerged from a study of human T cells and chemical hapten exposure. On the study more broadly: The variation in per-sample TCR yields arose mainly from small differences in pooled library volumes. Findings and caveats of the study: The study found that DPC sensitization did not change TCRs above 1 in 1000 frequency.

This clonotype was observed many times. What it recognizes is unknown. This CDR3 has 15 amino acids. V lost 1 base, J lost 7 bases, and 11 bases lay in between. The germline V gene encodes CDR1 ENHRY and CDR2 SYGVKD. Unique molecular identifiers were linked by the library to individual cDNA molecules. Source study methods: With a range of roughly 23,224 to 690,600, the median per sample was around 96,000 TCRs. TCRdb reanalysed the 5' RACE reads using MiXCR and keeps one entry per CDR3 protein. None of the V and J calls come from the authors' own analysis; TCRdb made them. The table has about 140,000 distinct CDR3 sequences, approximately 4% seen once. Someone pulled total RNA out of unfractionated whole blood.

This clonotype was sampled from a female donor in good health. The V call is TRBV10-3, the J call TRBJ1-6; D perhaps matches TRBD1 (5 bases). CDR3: CAISELGGKNSPLHF. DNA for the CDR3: TGTGCCATCAGTGAGTTGGGGGGAAAAAATTCACCCCTCCACTTT.